These T cell receptor beta chains were read from a single sample in a study of blood T cell repertoires in COVID-19. Profiled with immunoSEQ multiplex PCR; TCRdb holds only in-frame clones, not every one. The sample consists of roughly 350,000 clones, over 75% of them appearing once. The sequenced sample was peripheral blood. The source of these receptors is a woman aged 25 to 45 with COVID-19, enrolled during active disease. Each CDR3 is given with its conserved first and last residue. D genes are given only for firm matches. Some rows have no size entry. The others give once, few or many, or a class for an expanded clone.

d_gene | abundance | j_gene | v_gene | CDR3nt | CDR3aa
- | - | TRBJ2-5 | TRBV5-1 | TGCGCCAGCAGCTTGGAGGCCAGGGGAATTGAGAAGACCCAGTACTTC | CASSLEARGIEKTQYF
- | - | TRBJ2-7 | TRBV3-1/TRBV3-2 | TGTGCCAGCAGCCAAGAGGACAGCCTACCCTACGAGCAGTACTTC | CASSQEDSLPYEQYF
- | - | TRBJ1-5 | TRBV4-3 | TGCGCCAGCAGCCAAGGTTACAGGGTATACAATCAGCCCCAGCATTTT | CASSQGYRVYNQPQHF
- | - | TRBJ2-5 | TRBV7-8 | TGTGCCAGCAGCTCCGGGATCCAAGAGACCCAGTACTTC | CASSSGIQETQYF
- | once | TRBJ2-3 | TRBV5-1 | TGCGCCAGCAGCTTGGATCGCAGCGGTGGCACAGATACGCAGTATTTT | CASSLDRSGGTDTQYF
- | - | TRBJ1-3 | TRBV11-3 | TGTGCCAGCAGCTTAGGGGGACTGACCTCTGGAAACACCATATATTTT | CASSLGGLTSGNTIYF
TRBD2 | - | TRBJ2-4 | TRBV19 | TGTGCCAGTAGTCCCCGACTAGCGGGAGGGCATAAAAACATTCAGTACTTC | CASSPRLAGGHKNIQYF
- | - | TRBJ1-6 | TRBV10-3 | TGTGCCATCAGTGAGTCGACAGGCGGGCAGACCCTCCACTTT | CAISESTGGQTLHF
- | - | TRBJ2-5 | TRBV15 | TGTGCCACCAGGATAATAGGGGGAATTGAGACCCAGTACTTC | CATRIIGGIETQYF
TRBD1 | - | TRBJ1-6 | TRBV18 | TGTGCCAGCTCAACCGGACAGGGGGGAAATTCACCCCTCCACTTT | CASSTGQGGNSPLHF